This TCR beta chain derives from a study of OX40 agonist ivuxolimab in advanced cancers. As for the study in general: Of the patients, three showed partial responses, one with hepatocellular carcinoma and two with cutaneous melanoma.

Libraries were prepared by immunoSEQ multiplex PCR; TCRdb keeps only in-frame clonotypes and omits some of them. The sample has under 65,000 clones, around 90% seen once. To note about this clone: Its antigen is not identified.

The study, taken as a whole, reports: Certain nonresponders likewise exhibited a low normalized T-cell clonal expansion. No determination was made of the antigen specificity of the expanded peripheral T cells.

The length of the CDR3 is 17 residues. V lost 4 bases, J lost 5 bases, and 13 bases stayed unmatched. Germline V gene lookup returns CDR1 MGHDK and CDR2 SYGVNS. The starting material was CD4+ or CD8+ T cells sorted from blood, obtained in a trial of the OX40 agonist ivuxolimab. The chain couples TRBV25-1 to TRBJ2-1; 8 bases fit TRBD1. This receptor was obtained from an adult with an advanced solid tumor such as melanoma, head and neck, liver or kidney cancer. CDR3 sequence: CASSGPSGQVRDNEQFF. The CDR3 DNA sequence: TGTGCCAGCAGTGGCCCTTCGGGACAGGTACGCGACAATGAGCAGTTCTTC.